This TCR beta chain was sequenced for a study of molecular identifiers for immune sequencing clone quantification. CDR3 length: 16 amino acids. CDR1 is MNHEY and CDR2 is SMNVEV in the germline V gene (reference sequence). The V gene lost 6 bases and the J gene lost 0 bases, with 15 bases spanning the gap. Previously described methods and listed TCR primers were used for bulk TCR libraries. Using its own MiXCR run on the PCR reads, TCRdb lists one record per CDR3 protein. The profile shows 85,000 to 120,000 distinct CDR3 sequences, about 35% of them singletons. Comment on this clonotype: Its antigen is as yet unknown. Because it lacks the conserved phenylalanine or tryptophan at the end, this CDR3 is likely a read error.

Study results and caveats: Clones carrying above 20 RNA copies accounted for over 98% of effector molecules, under 1% in naive cells. Jurkat TCR RNA spiked in from one cell (amid over 850,000 naive cells) was reportedly detectable.

Sorted naive CD8 T cells were those defined as CD8+CD4-CCR7+CD45RA+. The sequenced material came from naive CD8+ T cells from blood, with Jurkat cell RNA spiked in. The subset denotes: FACS-sorted CD8+CD4-CCR7+CD45RA+ naive T cells. The TCR was taken from a human donor in good health. Some libraries in this study had Jurkat cell RNA spiked in. The chain couples TRBV27 to TRBJ2-4; no clear D. In nucleotides, the CDR3 is TGTGCCAGCAGCCAATATAGGGATCTAGCCAAAAACATTCAGTACATC. As protein: CASSQYRDLAKNIQYI.